This T cell receptor beta chain was recorded in a study of blood T cell repertoires in COVID-19 (dated by TCRdb to 2018 to 2020). About the study as a whole: Samples from collaborators originated in the United States, Italy and Spain and spanned both the acute and convalescent phases of COVID-19. The prospective study material was composed of cDNA or gDNA derived from T cells, B-cell-depleted T cells, or PBMCs. Subjects who had been exposed to COVID-19, were actively infected with it, or had recovered from it provided the deeply sampled blood TCRbeta repertoires that made up the dataset. The repertoires were made available in a free public database intended to serve as a resource for research on the immune response to SARS-CoV-2. The samples were drawn from two sources: the first 160 participants of the ongoing ImmuneRACE study, and fewer than 1,500 subjects contributed by 6 global collaborators. The sample metadata nearly always contained a de-identified subject ID, COVID-19 status, age in years and sex. HLA class I and class II types, where available, came from metadata supplied by the sample provider rather than from assay-based typing.

TCRbeta CDR3 regions were amplified from genomic DNA using the immunoSEQ Assay, a bias-controlled multiplex PCR. The original pipeline was this. The number of nucleated cells in each sample was estimated by amplification of reference gene primers within the assay. Sequence reads were collapsed and filtered to measure the absolute abundance of every unique TCRbeta CDR3 rearrangement. For each sample, productive Simpson clonality was calculated as the square root of Simpson's diversity index across productive rearrangements. TCRdb limited this immuneACCESS table to in-frame rearrangements with V and J called. A share of clones is missing; checked studies link under half to unresolved V genes, and the rest is unexplained. The V and J calls and clone size are taken from that table; D and trimming were inferred from the DNA. The sample includes around 70,000 clones, with roughly 85% observed a single time. 5.1% of the sample rests with the top ten.

Collaborating institutions collected whole blood in K2EDTA tubes following their own protocols. For TCRbeta analysis, collaborators shipped samples as frozen whole blood, isolated PBMCs, or DNA extracted from either of those sample types. Overall results and qualifications from the work: The quantity of clinical and demographic metadata differed by source and by participant and was supplied without curation.

As to this clone: The clone's antigen remains unknown. No much larger clonotype is one base removed from it; base qualities were not supplied.

The junction carries 4 bases between V and J, which are trimmed by 2 bases and 5 bases respectively. The germline V gene specifies SGHRS as CDR1 and YFSETQ as CDR2. The CDR3 contains 11 residues, cysteine and phenylalanine counted. Only CDR3 DNA remains: 33 bases, in frame from the first base. The material sequenced was peripheral blood. The sequence came from a human donor in a cohort sampled during active COVID-19. Recombination connected TRBV5-1 to TRBJ2-5; no D gene call is confident. Here is the DNA: TGCGCCAGCAGCTTAGAGGAGACCCAGTACTTC. Translated, this is CASSLEETQYF.